This T cell receptor (beta chain) was identified during a study of Ad26.COV2.S vaccination and SARS-CoV-2 variants (dated by TCRdb to about 2021). In the study overall: Vaccine-arm donors were drawn from COV1001, a multicentre, randomized, double-blind, placebo-controlled phase I-IIa trial of Ad26.COV2.S in healthy adults. Ad26.COV2.S was administered intramuscularly at a dose of 5x10^10 or 1x10^11 viral particles, either as one shot or as two shots given 56 days apart. Sequencing of the TCRbeta repertoire served to evaluate the specificity and breadth of SARS-CoV-2-reactive T cell receptors following Ad26.COV2.S vaccination. The TCR-sequenced set comprised around 32 samples: around 20 Ad26.COV2.S vaccine recipients, 5 placebo recipients and 8 SARS-CoV-2 convalescent individuals. Trial participants were randomized into five groups of five, in which low-dose or high-dose Ad26.COV2.S was given once or twice, or placebo was given on both occasions. Investigators remained blinded to trial group allocation during experiments and outcome assessment.

What the authors observed across the whole study: Ad26.COV2.S recipients had higher spike-specific TCR breadth than placebo recipients (P = 0.0014). After vaccination, substantial breadth of spike-specific CD8+ and CD4+ T cell responses was reported. Comparable non-spike TCR breadth was observed between vaccine and placebo recipients, consistent with only spike being contained in the vaccine. The authors noted that total T cell responses may have been underestimated by the TCR breadth and depth analyses. The study lacked the statistical power to compare responses across vaccine doses or regimens.

The sample's treatment or condition, from its label and the paper: around 19 received Ad26.COV2.S at low or high dose, single or two shots; a few received placebo; per-sample allocation not given. For vaccine and placebo recipients, the sequenced repertoires came from samples collected on day 63 after the first injection. Cohort 1b enrolled 20 to 30 adults aged 18-55 years at a single site in Boston, USA, between 29 July and 7 August 2020. As a vaccine, Ad26.COV2.S was a replication-incompetent adenovirus type 26 vector that expressed a prefusion-stabilized SARS-CoV-2 spike protein derived from the original Wuhan strain. The immunoSEQ Assay was the method used to sequence TCRbeta CDR3 regions. After extraction, genomic DNA underwent amplification by bias-controlled multiplex PCR, followed by high-throughput sequencing. The study's processing was this. To quantify the absolute abundance of each unique TCRbeta CDR3 region, sequences were collapsed and filtered. Usable DNA was measured by amplifying reference genes present in all nucleated cells, and TCRbeta template counts were normalized to that usable DNA to estimate T cell fraction. Repertoire TCRs were annotated as SARS-CoV-2-specific when V gene, CDR3 amino acid sequence and J gene were exactly matched to a known reactive TCR set. The reference SARS-CoV-2 TCR set came from MIRA and was filtered for enrichment in COVID-19-positive ImmuneCODE repertoires, removing public or cross-reactive TCRs. Using the MIRA antigens, annotated TCRs were further analysed by specific ORF or by position within an ORF. Breadth was defined as annotated unique rearrangements over total unique productive rearrangements; depth was the summed frequency of those rearrangements. Two-sided Wilcoxon rank-sum tests were used to compare TCR breadth between groups. Entries here come from immuneACCESS through TCRdb and include only in-frame sequences with V and J called. Some clones fail to appear in such tables; in the studies checked, an unresolved V gene covers under half of the shortfall, and the cause of the remainder is unknown. The V and J calls and clone size were taken over from that table, and D and trimming were inferred from the DNA. The sample table contains about 440,000 clones; only one count was recorded for 87% of them. Together, the top ten hold around 13% of the sample.

Remarks on this clone: This clone's antigen is unknown. No base-level quality is on record; no much larger clone is a single base apart.

V ends up 5 bases short and J 1 base short, with an unmatched junction base count of 5. The CDR3 sequence holds 17 residues, the cysteine and phenylalanine included. Of all the DNA, just the CDR3 is kept, 51 bases in frame from base 1. As encoded in the germline V gene (reference sequence), CDR1 is MNHNY while CDR2 is SVGAGI. Recombination joined TRBV6-6 with TRBJ2-1; 13 central bases correspond to TRBD2. This clonotype originated in a person aged 18 to 65 who received the Ad26.COV2.S COVID-19 vaccine or a placebo. This material consisted of peripheral blood, taken in a trial of Ad26.COV2.S vaccine versus placebo. The nucleotide sequence reads as follows: TGTGCCAGCAGTCGCCGACTAGCGGGAGGATCCTACAATGAGCAGTTCTTC. This codes for CASSRRLAGGSYNEQFF.